Here is one T cell receptor (beta chain) with its context. This specimen belongs to a study of blood T cell repertoires in COVID-19. Study-wide context: COVID-19 samples collected from the United States, Italy and Spain covered acute and convalescent phases. T cells, B-cell-depleted T cells, or PBMCs provided the cDNA or gDNA that served as material.

Authors' processing steps: Counts of nucleated cells, estimated from reference gene primer amplification, were obtained. The repertoire was sequenced with immunoSEQ multiplex PCR; TCRdb's copy has only in-frame clones and lacks some. D and trimming were read from the DNA, whereas the V and J calls and clone size are those reported in that table. The repertoire holds more than 120,000 clones, roughly 84% seen once, with 2% to 3% in the top ten. The CDR3 consists of 16 residues. The V gene lost 0 bases and the J gene lost 0 bases, with 12 bases spanning the gap. Germline V gene sequence: CDR1 SGHRS, CDR2 YFSETQ.

The V and J genes are TRBV5-1 and TRBJ1-1, with D possibly TRBD1 on 5 matching bases. This TCR came from a human donor with acute or convalescent COVID-19. The donor label of this sample is uncertain. Material: peripheral blood. The CDR3 DNA reads TGCGCCAGCAGCTTGGAATATCGGGGGATGAACACTGAAGCTTTCTTT. Its translation is CASSLEYRGMNTEAFF.